This TCR beta chain was identified during a study of T cells in Graves' hyperthyroidism and ophthalmopathy. Turning to the study itself: Blood from the periphery was taken at initial diagnosis, before any treatment.

Diagnostic decisions used clinical symptoms, serum thyroxine and TRAb, thyroid ultrasound and orbital computed tomography. TCR beta CDR3 regions were amplified from RNA. In the first-round RT-PCR of the TCR CDR3, the HTBI primer set was used. Using its own MiXCR run on the multiplex PCR reads, TCRdb lists one record per CDR3 protein. Of about 350,000 distinct CDR3 sequences listed, approximately 18% are singletons. Ten or more counts support this clonotype. The V end lost 10 bases, the J end lost 4 bases, and 16 bases lay between the germline ends. CDR3 size: 13 residues. CDR1 and CDR2 (germline): SNHLY, FYNNEI.

The chain uses TRBV2 and TRBJ1-2; no clear D gene. Material: blood. This receptor was obtained from a woman between 40 and 55 years old with Graves' ophthalmopathy. CDR3 sequence reads: CATPNLRGYGYTF. CDR3 in DNA: TGTGCCACCCCCAATTTAAGAGGCTATGGCTACACCTTC.